One and the same sample provided the 23 T cell receptor beta chains below, sequenced in a study of spatial heterogeneity in lung cancer. TCRdb re-called the 5' RACE reads through MiXCR, storing one row per CDR3 protein. Altogether about 48,000 distinct CDR3 sequences are present, around 5.2% being singletons, with the ten largest covering 11%. Time point specified: sample taken at primary tumor resection. The study sequenced unsorted whole RNA from tumor, nontumor lung or frozen PBMC. Sequencing used PBMCs, obtained at surgery. These receptors came from a male donor with early-stage non-small cell lung cancer.

This clonotype has a count of ten or more. The genes are TRBV14 and TRBJ2-2; 14 bases fit TRBD2. Trimming took 4 bases from V and 0 from J; bases not matched to a gene: 4. This CDR3 spans 18 amino acids. Germline V lookup: CDR1 SGHDN, CDR2 FVKESK. Here the CDR3 reads CASSRLAGGPANTGELFF. The CDR3 DNA is TGTGCCAGCAGCCGACTAGCGGGAGGGCCGGCGAACACCGGGGAGCTGTTTTTT.

The V gene is TRBV11-3, the J gene TRBJ1-1, with D uncertain. V lost 0 bases and J 1 base, leaving 3 bases between the germline ends. The germline gives CDR1 SGHNT, CDR2 YENEEA. CDR3 length equals 13 residues. The DNA for the CDR3 is TGTGCCAGCAGCTTAGATTCGAACACTGAAGCTTTCTTT. It is translated as CASSLDSNTEAFF.

This clonotype was counted at least ten times. The chain carries TRBV12-3 or TRBV12-4 and TRBJ2-5, with D possibly matching TRBD2 (6 bases). This CDR3 is built from 16 residues. Trimming took off 5 bases at V and 4 bases at J, with 20 bases between the two ends. Here the CDR3 reads CASSPGYGSMVETQYF. In nucleotides, the CDR3 is TGTGCCAGCAGTCCTGGTTACGGGAGTATGGTAGAGACCCAGTACTTC.

This clonotype was picked up many times. V gene TRBV5-1 combines with J gene TRBJ2-1; tentative D call: TRBD2 (6 bases). The CDR3 runs to 15 residues. The germline V gene encodes CDR1 SGHRS and CDR2 YFSETQ. Trimming removed 0 bases from V and 7 bases from J, with 14 bases in between. The CDR3 protein is CASSLGTGVRNEQFF. Here the CDR3 DNA reads TGCGCCAGCAGCTTGGGGACGGGAGTGAGAAATGAGCAGTTCTTC. Combining the CDR3 with reference TRBV5-1 and TRBJ2-1 gives the whole variable domain KAGVTQTPRYLIKTRGQQVTLSCSPISGHRSVSWYQQTPGQGLQFLFEYFSETQRNKGNFPGRFSGRQFSNSRSEMNVSTLELGDSALYLCASSLGTGVRNEQFFGPGTRLTVL.

This clonotype was recorded many times. This chain uses TRBV7-6 with TRBJ1-1, with 11 bases identical to TRBD1. Losses at the gene ends were 4 bases for V and 1 base for J; bases not matched to a gene: 2. From germline, CDR1 is SGHVS and CDR2 FNYEAQ. This CDR3 region has 15 residues. CDR3 DNA: TGTGCCAGCAGCTCGGGGACAGGGGGGAACACTGAAGCTTTCTTT. Residues: CASSSGTGGNTEAFF.

The chain has TRBV2 and TRBJ1-1; no definite D call. The CDR3 is 14 amino acids. V was pared by 7 bases and J by 2 bases, with 14 bases between. Per the germline V gene, CDR1 is SNHLY and CDR2 is FYNNEI. In nucleotides, the CDR3 is TGTGCCAGCACTTTCCGGTTAGTTAACACTGAAGCTTTCTTT. It translates to CASTFRLVNTEAFF.

This clonotype appeared many times. The chain carries TRBV10-3 and TRBJ2-1; 11 bases agree with TRBD2. The CDR3 contains 16 residues. Losses at the gene ends were 2 bases for V and 4 bases for J; bases not matched to a gene: 4. Germline V gene data show CDR1 as ENHRY and CDR2 as SYGVKD. This chain's CDR3 is CAISEAGTSGYNEQFF. The CDR3 nucleotides read TGTGCCATCAGTGAGGCCGGGACTAGCGGTTACAATGAGCAGTTCTTC.

The table lists this clonotype with a few counts. J is TRBJ2-7 and V is TRBV3-1, with 8 positions matching TRBD1. V dropped 0 bases and J dropped 4; count of bases not matched to a gene: 5. From germline, CDR1 is LGHDT and CDR2 YNNKEL (reference sequence). The CDR3 length is 15 residues. The CDR3 loop is CASSQDWTGLYEQYF. CDR3 nucleotides: TGTGCCAGCAGCCAAGATTGGACAGGGTTATACGAGCAGTACTTC.

V is TRBV5-1 and J is TRBJ2-1; tentative D call: TRBD2 (7 bases). The CDR3 is made up of 16 amino acids. With 0 bases removed from V and 2 bases from J, the gap between germline ends came to 12 bases. Germline assignment: CDR1 SGHRS and CDR2 YFSETQ. CDR3 coding DNA: TGCGCCAGCAGCTTGGTAGGGGGGGCCGCCTACAATGAGCAGTTCTTC. Protein: CASSLVGGAAYNEQFF. Filled out from reference TRBV5-1 and TRBJ2-1, the complete variable domain reads KAGVTQTPRYLIKTRGQQVTLSCSPISGHRSVSWYQQTPGQGLQFLFEYFSETQRNKGNFPGRFSGRQFSNSRSEMNVSTLELGDSALYLCASSLVGGAAYNEQFFGPGTRLTVL.

There are many counts of this clonotype. The chain joins TRBV19 to TRBJ1-1; D gene uncertain. The CDR3 consists of 14 residues. Germline CDR1 reads LNHDA; CDR2 reads SQIVND (reference sequence). The V end lost 5 bases, the J end lost 1 base, and 11 bases lay between the germline ends. CDR3 nucleotides: TGTGCCAGTAGTCGGTCTACCCGGAACACTGAAGCTTTCTTT. It encodes CASSRSTRNTEAFF.

This clonotype was detected ten times or more. This chain joins TRBV11-2 and TRBJ2-1; 8 bases line up with TRBD2. The ends lost 0 bases at V and 10 bases at J; junction bases unmatched: 17. The CDR3 length is 18 residues. Germline loops: CDR1 SGHAT, CDR2 FQNNGV. The CDR3: CASSLDLAGGAQFMEQFF. The CDR3 coding sequence is TGTGCCAGCAGCTTAGATCTCGCGGGAGGAGCACAATTCATGGAGCAGTTCTTC. The full variable domain, in which reference TRBV11-2 and TRBJ2-1 provide the parts outside the CDR3, is EAGVAQSPRYKIIEKRQSVAFWCNPISGHATLYWYQQILGQGPKLLIQFQNNGVVDDSQLPKDRFSAERLKGVDSTLKIQPAKLEDSAVYLCASSLDLAGGAQFMEQFFGPGTRLTVL.

This clonotype was counted ten times or more. This CDR3 reads CASSYSTGVGDTQYF. The CDR3, as DNA: TGTGCCAGCAGTTACTCGACAGGCGTCGGAGATACGCAGTATTTT. The rearrangement joins TRBV6-6 to TRBJ2-3; D may be TRBD1 (6 bases). Germline V lookup: CDR1 MNHNY, CDR2 SVGAGI (reference sequence). Deletions cut 0 bases from V and 5 bases from J, with 12 bases between. This CDR3 spans 15 amino acids.

This clonotype was detected ten times or more. The V and J genes are TRBV7-2 and TRBJ2-1, with 9 bases identical to TRBD2. The CDR3 spans 14 residues. Unmatched junction bases numbered 5, after V lost 6 bases and J lost 5 bases. CDR1 SGHTA and CDR2 FQGNSA come from the germline V gene. CDR3 coding DNA: TGTGCCAGCAGTTTTAGCGGGAGCCACAATGAGCAGTTCTTC. This translates into CASSFSGSHNEQFF.

This clonotype was counted many times. J is TRBJ2-7 and V is TRBV20-1; TRBD2 is a possible D gene (5 bases). V dropped 3 bases and J dropped 0 bases, with 12 bases sitting between them. Germline CDR1 DFQATT, CDR2 SNEGSKA (reference sequence). The CDR3 has 14 amino acids. The CDR3 DNA follows: TGCAGTGCTAGTGGCGAGGGCGCCTCCTACGAGCAGTACTTC. Protein: CSASGEGASYEQYF.

This clonotype was counted many times. The genes are TRBV7-3 and TRBJ2-3, with 7 bases that match TRBD1. Unmatched junction bases numbered 7, after V lost 5 bases and J lost 2 bases. This CDR3 spans 15 amino acids. Germline V CDR1 and CDR2: SGHTA, FQGTGA. The CDR3 nucleotides read TGTGCCAGCAGCCCCAAGGGGGCCGACACAGATACGCAGTATTTT. Residues: CASSPKGADTDTQYF.

This clonotype was seen ten or more times. The chain has TRBV20-1 and TRBJ2-1; D might be TRBD2 (6 bases). Germline CDR1 is DFQATT and CDR2 is SNEGSKA (reference sequence). This CDR3 region has 16 residues. Between the trimmed V and J ends, which lost 3 bases and 9 bases, there was a span of 24 bases. CDR3 bases: TGCAGTGCTAGTTACGGGGACTCTAGAACACCGGGTGAGCAGTTCTTC. Amino acid sequence: CSASYGDSRTPGEQFF.

The rearrangement joins TRBV28 to TRBJ2-4, with 7 bases matching TRBD1. The CDR3 length is 16 residues. The germline V gene has CDR1 MDHEN and CDR2 SYDVKM. V dropped 5 bases and J dropped 9; count of bases not matched to a gene: 16. The CDR3 loop reads CASSASTGAAAGIQYF. In DNA form, the CDR3 reads TGTGCCAGCAGTGCCTCAACAGGGGCCGCGGCGGGCATTCAGTACTTC.

The J gene is TRBJ2-5, the V gene TRBV20-1; D remains ambiguous. V lost 0 bases and J 2 bases, leaving 16 bases between the germline ends. The CDR3 is 16 residues long. Germline CDR1 reads DFQATT; CDR2 reads SNEGSKA (reference sequence). CDR3 bases: TGCAGTGCTAGAGATTTTAGACGACTCGGGCAAGAGACCCAGTACTTC. It is translated as CSARDFRRLGQETQYF.

This clonotype showed up many times. The chain has TRBV7-2 and TRBJ2-1; D possibly corresponds to TRBD1 (6 bases). Trimming removed 7 bases at V and 8 bases at J, with 18 bases between. This CDR3 region has 14 residues. Germline V gene sequence: CDR1 SGHTA, CDR2 FQGNSA. The CDR3 sequence: CASILNRAGDEQFF. The DNA for the CDR3 is TGTGCCAGCATCCTCAACAGGGCCGGAGATGAGCAGTTCTTC. Together with reference TRBV7-2 and TRBJ2-1, the CDR3 gives the full variable domain: GAGVSQSPSNKVTEKGKDVELRCDPISGHTALYWYRQSLGQGLEFLIYFQGNSAPDKSGLPSDRFSAERTGGSVSTLTIQRTQQEDSAVYLCASILNRAGDEQFFGPGTRLTVL.

The table lists this clonotype with many counts. This chain connects TRBV20-1 to TRBJ2-1; D is perhaps TRBD1 (6 bases). Germline CDR1 and CDR2: DFQATT and SNEGSKA (reference sequence). Trimming removed 3 bases at V and 3 bases at J, with 15 bases between. The CDR3 has 15 residues. This chain's CDR3 is CSARPGTHIYNEQFF. The CDR3 DNA sequence: TGCAGTGCTAGGCCCGGGACACATATCTACAATGAGCAGTTCTTC.

This clonotype was counted between two and nine times. The chain carries TRBV3-1 and TRBJ2-1; D perhaps matches TRBD1 (6 bases). Per germline, CDR1 LGHDT and CDR2 YNNKEL (reference sequence). Trimming removed 2 bases from V and 4 bases from J, with 6 bases in between. This CDR3 has 13 amino acids. In nucleotides, the CDR3 is TGTGCCAGCAGCCAAAGGGGGTACAATGAGCAGTTCTTC. It specifies CASSQRGYNEQFF.

This clonotype was detected ten times or more. The genes are TRBV7-2 and TRBJ1-6; D remains ambiguous. Germline V lookup: CDR1 SGHTA, CDR2 FQGNSA. The CDR3 length is 14 residues. Deletions cut 5 bases from V and 5 bases from J, with 10 bases between. CDR3 coding DNA: TGTGCCAGCAGCCCCGGACGGGATAATTCACCCCTCCACTTT. Its protein product is CASSPGRDNSPLHF.

This clonotype was recorded many times. J is TRBJ2-4 and V is TRBV28; 8 bases match TRBD1. Germline CDR1 MDHEN, CDR2 SYDVKM. The CDR3 runs 15 residues. With 5 bases clipped from V and 5 bases from J, the junction kept 8 bases outside the gene matches. The CDR3 region is CASSIHRGYENIQYF. In DNA, the CDR3 is TGTGCCAGCAGTATTCACAGGGGGTACGAAAACATTCAGTACTTC.